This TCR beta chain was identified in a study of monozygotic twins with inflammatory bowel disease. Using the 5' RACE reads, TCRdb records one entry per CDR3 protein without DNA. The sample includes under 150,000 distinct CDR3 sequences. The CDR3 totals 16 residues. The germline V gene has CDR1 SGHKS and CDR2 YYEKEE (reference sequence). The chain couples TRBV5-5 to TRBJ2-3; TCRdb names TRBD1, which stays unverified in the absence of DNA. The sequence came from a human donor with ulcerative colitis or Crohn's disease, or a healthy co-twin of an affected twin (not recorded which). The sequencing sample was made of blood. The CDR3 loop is CASSMGRDRGSDTQYF.